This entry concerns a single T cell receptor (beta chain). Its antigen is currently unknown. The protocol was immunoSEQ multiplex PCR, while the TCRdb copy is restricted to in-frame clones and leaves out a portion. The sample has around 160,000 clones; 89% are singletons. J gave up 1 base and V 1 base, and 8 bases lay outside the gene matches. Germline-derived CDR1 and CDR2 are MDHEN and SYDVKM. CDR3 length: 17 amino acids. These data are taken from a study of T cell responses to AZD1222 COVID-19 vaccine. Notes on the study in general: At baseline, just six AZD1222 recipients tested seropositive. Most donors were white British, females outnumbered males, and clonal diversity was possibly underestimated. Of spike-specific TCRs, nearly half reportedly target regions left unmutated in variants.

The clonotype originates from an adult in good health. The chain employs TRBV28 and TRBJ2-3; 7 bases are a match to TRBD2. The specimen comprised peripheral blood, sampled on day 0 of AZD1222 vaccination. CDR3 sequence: CASSLSLGGTGTDTQYF. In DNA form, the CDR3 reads TGTGCCAGCAGTTTATCACTCGGGGGGACGGGCACAGATACGCAGTATTTT.